The present T cell receptor beta chain was sequenced within a study of blood T cell repertoires in COVID-19 (dated by TCRdb to about 2020). Concerning the study at large: The collaborator samples originated in the United States, Italy and Spain and spanned the acute and convalescent phases of COVID-19. The material from the prospective study consisted of cDNA or gDNA derived from T cells, B-cell-depleted T cells, or PBMCs. Deeply sampled blood TCRbeta repertoires from subjects exposed to, actively infected with, or recovered from COVID-19 were included in the dataset. The repertoires were released in a freely available public database meant as a resource for research on the immune response to SARS-CoV-2. The samples were drawn from the first 160 participants of the ongoing ImmuneRACE study and from 1,254 subjects provided by 6 global collaborators. A de-identified subject ID, COVID-19 status, age in years and sex were almost always included in the sample metadata. Where available, HLA class I and class II types were taken from metadata supplied by the sample provider and were not determined by assay-based typing. Overall study results and their limits: Clinical and demographic metadata were provided uncurated, with the amount varying by source and participant.

The immunoSEQ Assay, a bias-controlled multiplex PCR, was used to amplify TCRbeta CDR3 regions from genomic DNA. The paper's processing steps were these. Nucleated cell counts per sample were estimated from amplification of reference gene primers within the assay. To quantify the absolute abundance of each unique TCRbeta CDR3 rearrangement, sequence reads were collapsed and filtered. For each sample, productive Simpson clonality was calculated as the square root of Simpson's diversity index across productive rearrangements. The table was pulled from immuneACCESS by TCRdb, which kept in-frame rearrangements only. Such tables lose some clones; where checked, under half of the loss comes from unresolved V genes, and the rest has no known cause. V, J and clone size are taken as reported in that table, and D and trimming were inferred from the DNA itself. Present in this sample are about 170,000 clones, around nine tenths of which were seen just once. Roughly 3.4% of the sample belongs to the ten largest clones.

From the cysteine through the phenylalanine, the CDR3 covers 14 amino acids. Here the CDR3 DNA is all that survives: 42 bases in frame from base 1. Via the germline V gene, CDR1 is SGHTA and CDR2 FQGTGA. V loses 4 bases, J loses 10 bases, and the germline ends lie 14 bases apart. Collaborating institutions collected whole blood in K2EDTA tubes following their own protocols. Collaborator samples were shipped for TCRbeta analysis as frozen whole blood, isolated PBMCs, or DNA extracted from either sample type. Turning to this clone: It lacks a known antigen. It has no much larger one-base neighbor in the sample; base qualities were not kept.

The TCR originated in a man aged 65 to 79 with acute or convalescent COVID-19. Recombination linked TRBV7-3 to TRBJ1-6; the best D guess is TRBD1, with 6 bases matching. Specimen: peripheral blood. The CDR3 sequence is CASSSQGRGSPLHF. The nucleotide sequence is given as TGTGCCAGCAGCTCACAGGGTCGAGGCTCACCCCTCCACTTT.